This TCR beta chain is drawn from a study of early T cells in non-severe SARS-CoV-2 infection. TCRdb reprocessed the 5' RACE reads via MiXCR and lists one record per CDR3 protein. The sample shows tens of thousands of distinct CDR3 sequences, 12% of them seen only once. The CDR3 has 13 amino acids. Germline CDR1 SGHNT, CDR2 YENEEA. Trimming removed 4 bases at V and 1 base at J, with 7 bases between. This clonotype was counted many times. Sequenced sample: whole blood. This sequence was found in an adult who was a healthcare worker with PCR-confirmed SARS-CoV-2 infection or an uninfected control (not recorded which). The rearrangement links TRBV11-3 to TRBJ1-1, with no clear D. CDR3 sequence: CASSSPRNTEAFF. In DNA form, the CDR3 reads TGTGCCAGCAGCTCCCCCAGGAACACTGAAGCTTTCTTT.